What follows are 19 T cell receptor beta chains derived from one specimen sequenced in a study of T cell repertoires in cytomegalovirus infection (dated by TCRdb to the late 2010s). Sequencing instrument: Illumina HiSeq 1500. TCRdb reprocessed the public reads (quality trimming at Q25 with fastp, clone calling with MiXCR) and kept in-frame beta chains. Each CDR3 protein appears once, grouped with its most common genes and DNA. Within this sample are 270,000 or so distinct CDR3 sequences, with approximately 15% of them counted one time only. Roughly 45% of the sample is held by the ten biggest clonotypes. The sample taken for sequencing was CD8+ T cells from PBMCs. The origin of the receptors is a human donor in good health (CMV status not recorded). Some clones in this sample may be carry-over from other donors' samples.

CDR3 bases: TGTGCCAGCAGGCGGGGAGGGGGCGCCCCGGGCTATGGCTACACCTTC. Protein sequence: CASRRGGGAPGYGYTF. The V and J genes are TRBV28 and TRBJ1-2, with 7 bases matching TRBD1. V lost 6 bases, J lost 4 bases, and 14 bases stayed unmatched. The CDR3 is 16 residues long. In germline, CDR1 is MDHEN, CDR2 SYDVKM.

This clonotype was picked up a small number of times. The CDR3 sequence is CASSLLAGGEQYF. In nucleotides, the CDR3 is TGTGCCAGCAGTTTATTGGCAGGGGGCGAGCAGTACTTC. The chain uses TRBV28 and TRBJ2-7, with 7 positions matching TRBD1. Per the germline V gene, CDR1 is MDHEN and CDR2 is SYDVKM. The CDR3 sequence is 13 residues long. Trimming took 1 base from V and 6 from J; bases not matched to a gene: 3.

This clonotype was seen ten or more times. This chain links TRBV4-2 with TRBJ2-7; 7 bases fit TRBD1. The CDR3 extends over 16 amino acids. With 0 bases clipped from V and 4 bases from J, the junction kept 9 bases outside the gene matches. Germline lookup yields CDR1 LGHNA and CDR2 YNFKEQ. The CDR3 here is CASSQDRDSRSYEQYF. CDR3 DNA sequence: TGTGCCAGCAGCCAAGATCGGGACAGCCGTTCTTACGAGCAGTACTTC.

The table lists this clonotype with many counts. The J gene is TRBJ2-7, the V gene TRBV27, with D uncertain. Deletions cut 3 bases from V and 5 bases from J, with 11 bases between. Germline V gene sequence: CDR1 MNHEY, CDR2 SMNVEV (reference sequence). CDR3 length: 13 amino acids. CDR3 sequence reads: CASSFLGFHEQYF. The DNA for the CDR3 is TGTGCCAGCAGTTTCTTAGGGTTCCACGAGCAGTACTTC.

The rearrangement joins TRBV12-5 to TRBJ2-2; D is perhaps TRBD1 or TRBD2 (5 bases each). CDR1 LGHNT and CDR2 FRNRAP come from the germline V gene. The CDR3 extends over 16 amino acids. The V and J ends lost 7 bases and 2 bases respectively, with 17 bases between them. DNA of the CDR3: TGTGCTAGTGCCCCCGGGGACGGGTTCAACACCGGGGAGCTGTTTTTT. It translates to CASAPGDGFNTGELFF.

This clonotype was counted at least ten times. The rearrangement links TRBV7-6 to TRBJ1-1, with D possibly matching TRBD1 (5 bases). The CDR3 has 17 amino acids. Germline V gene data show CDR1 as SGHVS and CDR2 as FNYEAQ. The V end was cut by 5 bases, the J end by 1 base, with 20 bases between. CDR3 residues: CASSQRHSQRGNTEAFF. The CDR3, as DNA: TGTGCCAGCAGCCAAAGGCACAGCCAAAGGGGGAACACTGAAGCTTTCTTT.

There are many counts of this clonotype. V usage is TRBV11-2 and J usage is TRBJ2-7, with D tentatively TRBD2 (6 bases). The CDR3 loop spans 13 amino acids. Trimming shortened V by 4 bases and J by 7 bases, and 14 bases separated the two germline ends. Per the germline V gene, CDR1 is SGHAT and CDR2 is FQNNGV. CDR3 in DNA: TGTGCCAGCAGCTACTCAGCGGGCCCTGAGCAGTACTTC. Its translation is CASSYSAGPEQYF.

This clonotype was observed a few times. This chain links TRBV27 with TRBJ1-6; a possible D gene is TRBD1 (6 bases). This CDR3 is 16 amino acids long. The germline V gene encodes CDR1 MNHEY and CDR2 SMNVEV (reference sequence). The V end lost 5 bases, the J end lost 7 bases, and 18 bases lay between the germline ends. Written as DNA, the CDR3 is TGTGCCAGCAGTAAGGACAGCCTAACCCGGAATTCACCCCTCCACTTT. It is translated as CASSKDSLTRNSPLHF.

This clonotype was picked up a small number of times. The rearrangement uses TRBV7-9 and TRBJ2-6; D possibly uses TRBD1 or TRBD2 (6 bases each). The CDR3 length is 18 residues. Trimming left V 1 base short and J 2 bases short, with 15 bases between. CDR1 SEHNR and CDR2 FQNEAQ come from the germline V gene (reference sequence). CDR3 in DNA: TGTGCCAGCAGCTTAGGGGCGTTCGGGGGCCCTGGGGCCAACGTCCTGACTTTC. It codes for CASSLGAFGGPGANVLTF.

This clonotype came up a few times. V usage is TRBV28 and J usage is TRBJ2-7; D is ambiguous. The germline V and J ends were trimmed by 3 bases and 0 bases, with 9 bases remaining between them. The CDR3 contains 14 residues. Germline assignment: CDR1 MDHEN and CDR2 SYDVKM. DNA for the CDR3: TGTGCCAGCAGTTTTGGGGTTTTCTCCTACGAGCAGTACTTC. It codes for CASSFGVFSYEQYF.

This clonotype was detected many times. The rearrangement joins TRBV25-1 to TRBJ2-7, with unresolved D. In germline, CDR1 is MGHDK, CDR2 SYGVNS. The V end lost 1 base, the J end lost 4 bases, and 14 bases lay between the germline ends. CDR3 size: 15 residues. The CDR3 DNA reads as TGTGCCAGCAGTGAATCATCCAGCGTGGGGTACGAGCAGTACTTC. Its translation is CASSESSSVGYEQYF.

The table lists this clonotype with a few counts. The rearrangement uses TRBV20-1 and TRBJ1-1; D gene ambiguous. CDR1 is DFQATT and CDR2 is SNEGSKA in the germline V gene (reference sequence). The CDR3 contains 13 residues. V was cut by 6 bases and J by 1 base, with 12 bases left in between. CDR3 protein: CSATATRNTEAFF. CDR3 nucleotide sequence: TGCAGTGCGACCGCGACAAGGAACACTGAAGCTTTCTTT.

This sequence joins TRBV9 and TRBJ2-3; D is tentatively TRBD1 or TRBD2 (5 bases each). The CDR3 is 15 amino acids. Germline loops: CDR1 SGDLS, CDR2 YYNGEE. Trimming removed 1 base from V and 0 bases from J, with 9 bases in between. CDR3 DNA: TGTGCCAGCAGCGTACAGGGAGCTAGCACAGATACGCAGTATTTT. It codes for CASSVQGASTDTQYF.

CDR3 loop: CSASDRTNYGYTF. As DNA, the CDR3 is TGCAGTGCTTCCGACAGGACTAACTATGGCTACACCTTC. The rearrangement uses TRBV20-1 and TRBJ1-2, with D tentatively TRBD1 (6 bases). Germline assignment: CDR1 DFQATT and CDR2 SNEGSKA (reference sequence). The V end lost 5 bases, the J end lost 0 bases, and 10 bases lay between the germline ends. The CDR3 has 13 residues.

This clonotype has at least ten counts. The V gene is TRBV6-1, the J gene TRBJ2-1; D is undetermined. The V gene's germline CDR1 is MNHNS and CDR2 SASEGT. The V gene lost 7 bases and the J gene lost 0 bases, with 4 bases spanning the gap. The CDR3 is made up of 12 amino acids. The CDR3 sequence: CASINSYNEQFF. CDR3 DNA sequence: TGTGCCAGCATCAACTCCTACAATGAGCAGTTCTTC.

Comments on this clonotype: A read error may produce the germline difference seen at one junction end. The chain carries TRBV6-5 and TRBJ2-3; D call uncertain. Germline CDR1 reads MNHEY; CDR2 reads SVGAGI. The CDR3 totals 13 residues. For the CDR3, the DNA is TGTGCCAGCAGTTACATTGGCACAGATGCGCAGTATTTT. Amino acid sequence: CASSYIGTDAQYF.

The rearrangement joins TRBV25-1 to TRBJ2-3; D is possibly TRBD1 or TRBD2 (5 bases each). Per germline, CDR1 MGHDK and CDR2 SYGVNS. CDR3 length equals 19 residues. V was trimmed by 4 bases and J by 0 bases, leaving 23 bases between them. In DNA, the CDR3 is TGTGCCAGCAGTGCGACCGGGATCCTTGACAGTGGGAGCACAGATACGCAGTATTTT. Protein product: CASSATGILDSGSTDTQYF.

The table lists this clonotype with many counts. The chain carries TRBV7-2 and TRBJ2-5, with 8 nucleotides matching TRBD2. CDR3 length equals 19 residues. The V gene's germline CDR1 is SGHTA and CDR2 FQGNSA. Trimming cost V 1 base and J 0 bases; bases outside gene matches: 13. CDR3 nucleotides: TGTGCCAGCAGCTTAGGCCCTACTCAGCGGGGGACGTACCAAGAGACCCAGTACTTC. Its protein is CASSLGPTQRGTYQETQYF.

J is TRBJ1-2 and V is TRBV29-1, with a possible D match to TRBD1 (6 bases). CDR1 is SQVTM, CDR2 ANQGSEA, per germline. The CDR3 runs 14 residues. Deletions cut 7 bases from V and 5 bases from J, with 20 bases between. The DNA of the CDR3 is TGCAGCGCAGAGGATCGGGGGCGTTTTTATGGCTACACCTTC. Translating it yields CSAEDRGRFYGYTF.